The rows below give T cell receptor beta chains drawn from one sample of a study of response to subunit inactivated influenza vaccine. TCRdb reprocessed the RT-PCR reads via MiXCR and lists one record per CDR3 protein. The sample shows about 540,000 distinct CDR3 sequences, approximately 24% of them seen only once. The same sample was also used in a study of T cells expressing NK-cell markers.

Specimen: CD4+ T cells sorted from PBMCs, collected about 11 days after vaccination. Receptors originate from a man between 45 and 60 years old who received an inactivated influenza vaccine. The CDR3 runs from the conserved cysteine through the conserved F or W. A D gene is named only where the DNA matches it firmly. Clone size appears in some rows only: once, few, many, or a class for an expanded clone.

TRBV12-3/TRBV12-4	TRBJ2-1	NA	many	CASSAPGPYNEQFF	TGTGCCAGCAGTGCCCCCGGCCCGTACAATGAGCAGTTCTTC
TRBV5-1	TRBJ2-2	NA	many	CASSLVGNTGELFF	TGTGCCAGCAGCTTAGTTGGGAACACCGGGGAGCTGTTTTTT
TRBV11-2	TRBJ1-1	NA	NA	CASSLEAGRNTEAFF	TGTGCCAGCAGCTTAGAGGCAGGACGGAACACTGAAGCTTTCTTT
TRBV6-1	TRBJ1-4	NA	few	CASMASSNEKLFF	TGTGCCAGCATGGCCAGTTCTAATGAAAAACTGTTTTTT
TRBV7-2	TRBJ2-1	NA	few	CASSLAWRGPYNEQFF	TGTGCCAGCAGCTTAGCTTGGCGGGGGCCCTACAATGAGCAGTTCTTC
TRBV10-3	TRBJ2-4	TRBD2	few	CAISESGGDLNIQYF	TGTGCCATCAGTGAATCGGGAGGGGATCTAAACATTCAGTACTTC
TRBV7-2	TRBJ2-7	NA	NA	CASSLGENVRYF	TGTGCCAGCAGCTTAGGTGAAAATGTCCGGTACTTC
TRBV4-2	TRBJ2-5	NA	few	CASSQPSQYF	TGTGCCAGCAGCCAACCATCCCAGTACTTC
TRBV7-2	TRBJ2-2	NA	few	CASSFSSGWTGELFF	TGTGCCAGCAGCTTCTCGTCAGGGTGGACCGGGGAGCTGTTTTTT
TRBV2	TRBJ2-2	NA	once	CVSIGGSNTGELFF	TGTGTCAGCATCGGGGGATCGAACACCGGGGAGCTGTTTTTT
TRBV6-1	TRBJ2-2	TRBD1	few	CASQKQGDTGELFF	TGTGCCAGCCAAAAGCAGGGGGACACCGGGGAGCTGTTTTTT
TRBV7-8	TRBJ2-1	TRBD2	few	CASSLVSASGRAMNEQFF	TGTGCCAGCAGCTTAGTTTCAGCTAGCGGGAGGGCCATGAATGAGCAGTTCTTC
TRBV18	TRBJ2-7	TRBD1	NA	CASSPIGQGAYEQYF	TGTGCCAGCTCACCAATTGGACAGGGGGCCTACGAGCAGTACTTC
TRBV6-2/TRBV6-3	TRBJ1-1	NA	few	CASSRRGESKAEAFF	TGTGCCAGCAGTCGTCGGGGGGAAAGTAAGGCTGAAGCTTTCTTT
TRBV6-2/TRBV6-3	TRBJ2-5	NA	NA	CASSSPMQETQYF	TGTGCCAGCAGTTCACCGATGCAAGAGACCCAGTACTTC
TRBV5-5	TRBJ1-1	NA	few	CASSLRGTENTEAFF	TGTGCCAGCAGCTTGCGGGGGACTGAGAACACTGAAGCTTTCTTT
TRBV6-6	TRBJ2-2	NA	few	CASNIRDTGELFF	TGTGCCAGCAATATAAGGGACACCGGGGAGCTGTTTTTT
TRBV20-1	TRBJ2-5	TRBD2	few	CSARPGLGGETQYF	TGCAGTGCTAGACCGGGACTAGGTGGTGAGACCCAGTACTTC
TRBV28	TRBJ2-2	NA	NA	CASSTGLNTGELFF	TGTGCCAGCAGTACAGGCTTGAACACCGGGGAGCTGTTTTTT
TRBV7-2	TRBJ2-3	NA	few	CASLVVSPYTDTQYF	TGTGCCAGCCTAGTAGTGTCTCCTTACACAGATACGCAGTATTTT
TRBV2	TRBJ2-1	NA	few	CASSDVLLSSYNEQFF	TGTGCCAGCAGTGACGTCCTTTTAAGCTCCTACAATGAGCAGTTCTTC
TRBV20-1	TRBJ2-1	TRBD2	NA	CSAEGTSGRPGIF	TGCAGTGCCGAAGGGACTAGCGGGAGGCCGGGGATCTTC
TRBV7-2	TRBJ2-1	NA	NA	CASSDGGGASLNEQFF	TGTGCCAGCAGCGACGGAGGGGGGGCCTCTCTCAATGAGCAGTTCTTC
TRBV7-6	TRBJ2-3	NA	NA	CASSPAASFGTDTQYF	TGTGCCAGCAGCCCCGCCGCCTCTTTTGGCACAGATACGCAGTATTTT
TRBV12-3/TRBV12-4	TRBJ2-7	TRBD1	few	CASSRPGQRGSYEQYF	TGTGCCAGCAGTAGACCGGGACAGCGCGGGTCCTACGAGCAGTACTTC
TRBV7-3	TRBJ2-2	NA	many	CASSLIGPGGELFF	TGTGCCAGCAGCTTAATTGGGCCAGGGGGGGAGCTGTTTTTT
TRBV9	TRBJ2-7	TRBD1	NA	CASSRGTANPYEQYF	TGTGCCAGCAGCAGGGGGACAGCCAATCCCTACGAGCAGTACTTC
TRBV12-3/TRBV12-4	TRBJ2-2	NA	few	CASRSQQNTGELFF	TGTGCCAGCAGATCGCAGCAGAACACCGGGGAGCTGTTTTTT